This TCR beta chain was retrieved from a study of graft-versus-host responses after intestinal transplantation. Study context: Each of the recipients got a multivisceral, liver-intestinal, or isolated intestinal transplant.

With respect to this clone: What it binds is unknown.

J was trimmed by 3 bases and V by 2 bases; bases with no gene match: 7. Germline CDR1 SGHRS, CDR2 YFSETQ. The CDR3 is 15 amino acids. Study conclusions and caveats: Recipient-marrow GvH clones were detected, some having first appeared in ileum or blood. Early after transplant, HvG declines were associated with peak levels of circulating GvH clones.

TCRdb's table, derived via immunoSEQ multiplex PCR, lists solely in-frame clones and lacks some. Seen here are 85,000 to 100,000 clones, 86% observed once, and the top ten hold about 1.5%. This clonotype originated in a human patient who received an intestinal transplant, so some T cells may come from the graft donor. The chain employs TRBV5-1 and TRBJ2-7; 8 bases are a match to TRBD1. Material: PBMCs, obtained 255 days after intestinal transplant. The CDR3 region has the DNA TGCGCCAGCAGCTTCGGCAGGGGGCCATTCTACGAGCAGTACTTC. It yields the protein CASSFGRGPFYEQYF.